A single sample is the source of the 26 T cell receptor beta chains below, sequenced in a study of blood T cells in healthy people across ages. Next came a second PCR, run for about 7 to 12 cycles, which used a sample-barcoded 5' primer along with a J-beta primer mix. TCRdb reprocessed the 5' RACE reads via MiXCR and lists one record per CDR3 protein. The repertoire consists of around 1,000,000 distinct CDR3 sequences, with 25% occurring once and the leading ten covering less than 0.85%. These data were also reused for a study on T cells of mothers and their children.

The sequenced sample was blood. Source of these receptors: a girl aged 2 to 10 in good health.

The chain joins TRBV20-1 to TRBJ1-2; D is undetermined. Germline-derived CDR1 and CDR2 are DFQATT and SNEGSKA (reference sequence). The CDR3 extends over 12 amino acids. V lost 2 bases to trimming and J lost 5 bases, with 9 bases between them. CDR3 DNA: TGCAGTGCTAGAATGGAGAATTATGGCTACACCTTC. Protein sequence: CSARMENYGYTF.

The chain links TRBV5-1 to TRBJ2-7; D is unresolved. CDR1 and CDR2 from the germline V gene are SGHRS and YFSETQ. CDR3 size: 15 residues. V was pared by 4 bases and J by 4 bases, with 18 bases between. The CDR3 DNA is TGCGCCAGCAGCCTGACGGCGGAGAGTGCTTACGAGCAGTACTTC. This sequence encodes CASSLTAESAYEQYF. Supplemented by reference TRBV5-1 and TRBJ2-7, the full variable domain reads KAGVTQTPRYLIKTRGQQVTLSCSPISGHRSVSWYQQTPGQGLQFLFEYFSETQRNKGNFPGRFSGRQFSNSRSEMNVSTLELGDSALYLCASSLTAESAYEQYFGPGTRLTVT.

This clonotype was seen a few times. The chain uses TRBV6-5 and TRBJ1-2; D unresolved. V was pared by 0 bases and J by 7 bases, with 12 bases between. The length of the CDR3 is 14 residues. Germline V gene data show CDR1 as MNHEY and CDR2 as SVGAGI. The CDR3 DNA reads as TGTGCCAGCAGTTACTCGGTTTCTCGCCTTGGCTACACCTTC. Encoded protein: CASSYSVSRLGYTF.

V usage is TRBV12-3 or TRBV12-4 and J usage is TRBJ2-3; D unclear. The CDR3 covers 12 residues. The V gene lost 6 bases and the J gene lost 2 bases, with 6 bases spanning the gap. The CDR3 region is CASRSDTDTQYF. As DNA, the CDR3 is TGTGCCAGCAGATCGGACACAGATACGCAGTATTTT.

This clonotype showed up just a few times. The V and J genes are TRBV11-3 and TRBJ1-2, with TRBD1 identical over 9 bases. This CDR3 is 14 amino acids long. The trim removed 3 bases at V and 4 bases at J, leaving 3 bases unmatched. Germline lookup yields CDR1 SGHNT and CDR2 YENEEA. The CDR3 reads CASSLVDRGYGYTF. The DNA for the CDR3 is TGTGCCAGCAGCTTGGTGGACAGGGGCTATGGCTACACCTTC.

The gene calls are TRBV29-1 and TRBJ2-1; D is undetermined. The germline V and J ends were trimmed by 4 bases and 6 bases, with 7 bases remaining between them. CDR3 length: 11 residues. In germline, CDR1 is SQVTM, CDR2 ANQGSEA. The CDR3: CSVVAINEQFF. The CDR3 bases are TGCAGCGTTGTGGCGATCAATGAGCAGTTCTTC.

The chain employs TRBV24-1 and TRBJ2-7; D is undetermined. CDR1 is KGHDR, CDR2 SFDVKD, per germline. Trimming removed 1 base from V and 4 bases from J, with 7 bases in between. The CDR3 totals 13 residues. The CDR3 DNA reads TGTGCCACCAGTGATTTTTTTGTATACGAGCAGTACTTC. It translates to CATSDFFVYEQYF.

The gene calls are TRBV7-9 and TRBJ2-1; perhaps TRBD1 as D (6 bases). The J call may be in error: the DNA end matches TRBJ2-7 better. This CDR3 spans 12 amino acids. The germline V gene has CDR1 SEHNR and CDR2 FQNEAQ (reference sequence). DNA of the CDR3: TGTGCCAGCAGAACAGGGCTGGACGAGCAGTACTTC. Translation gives CASRTGLDEQYF.

The CDR3: CASSFDSAGETQYF. DNA for the CDR3: TGTGCCAGCAGCTTTGACTCTGCTGGGGAGACCCAGTACTTC. The chain is built from TRBV7-2 and TRBJ2-5, with D uncertain. CDR1 SGHTA and CDR2 FQGNSA come from the germline V gene. With 3 bases removed from V and 5 bases from J, the gap between germline ends came to 13 bases. This CDR3 has 14 residues.

Written as DNA, the CDR3 is TGTGCCAGCAGTTCCGCCGACAGGGTAGGCTATGGCTACACCTTC. Amino acids: CASSSADRVGYGYTF. The chain links TRBV27 to TRBJ1-2, with 7 bases fitting TRBD1. J lost 4 bases, V lost 4 bases, and 9 bases had no gene match. Germline V gives CDR1 MNHEY, CDR2 SMNVEV (reference sequence). The CDR3 contains 15 residues.

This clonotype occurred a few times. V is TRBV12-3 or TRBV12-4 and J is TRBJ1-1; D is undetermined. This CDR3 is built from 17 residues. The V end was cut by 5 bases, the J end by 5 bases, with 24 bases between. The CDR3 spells CASSLTPFLGMGTEAFF. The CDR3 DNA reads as TGTGCCAGCAGTCTAACCCCCTTTTTGGGCATGGGGACTGAAGCTTTCTTT.

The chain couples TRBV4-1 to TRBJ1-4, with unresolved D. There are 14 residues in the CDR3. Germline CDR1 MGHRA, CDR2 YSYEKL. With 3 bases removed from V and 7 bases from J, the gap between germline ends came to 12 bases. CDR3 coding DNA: TGCGCCAGCAGCCAGGAGACTAGAGGTGAAAAACTGTTTTTT. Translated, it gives CASSQETRGEKLFF.

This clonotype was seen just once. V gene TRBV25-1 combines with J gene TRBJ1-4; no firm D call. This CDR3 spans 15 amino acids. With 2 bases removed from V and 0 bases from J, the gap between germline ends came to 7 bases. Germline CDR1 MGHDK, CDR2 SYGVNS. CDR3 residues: CASSETRATNEKLFF. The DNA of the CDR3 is TGTGCCAGCAGTGAAACTCGTGCAACTAATGAAAAACTGTTTTTT.

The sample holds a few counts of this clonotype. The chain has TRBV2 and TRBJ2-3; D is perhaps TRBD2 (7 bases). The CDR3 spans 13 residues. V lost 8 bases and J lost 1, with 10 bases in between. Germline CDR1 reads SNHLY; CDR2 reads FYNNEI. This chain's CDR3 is CASGGARTDTQYF. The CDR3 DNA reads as TGTGCCAGCGGGGGGGCCCGCACAGATACGCAGTATTTT.

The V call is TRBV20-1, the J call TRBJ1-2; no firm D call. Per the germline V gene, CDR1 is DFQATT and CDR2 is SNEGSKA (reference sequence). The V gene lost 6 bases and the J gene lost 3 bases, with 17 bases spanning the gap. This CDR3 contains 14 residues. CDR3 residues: CSALPVGRDYGYTF. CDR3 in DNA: TGCAGTGCCCTTCCGGTTGGGCGGGACTATGGCTACACCTTC.

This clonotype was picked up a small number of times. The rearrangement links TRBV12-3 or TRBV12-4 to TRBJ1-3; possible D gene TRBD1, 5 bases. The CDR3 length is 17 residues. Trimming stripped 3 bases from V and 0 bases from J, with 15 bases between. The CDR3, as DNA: TGTGCCAGCAGTTTCCAGGCGGGGGTCACCTCTGGAAACACCATATATTTT. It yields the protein CASSFQAGVTSGNTIYF.

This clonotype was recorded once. CDR3 sequence (DNA): TGCGCCAGCAGCTTAAGGACTAGCGGGGGAGTGCGTGAGCAGTTCTTC. Its translation: CASSLRTSGGVREQFF. This chain uses TRBV5-1 with TRBJ2-1, with 13 bases that match TRBD2. The CDR3 is 16 amino acids. From germline, CDR1 is SGHRS and CDR2 YFSETQ. Trimming took 2 bases from V and 9 from J; bases not matched to a gene: 8.

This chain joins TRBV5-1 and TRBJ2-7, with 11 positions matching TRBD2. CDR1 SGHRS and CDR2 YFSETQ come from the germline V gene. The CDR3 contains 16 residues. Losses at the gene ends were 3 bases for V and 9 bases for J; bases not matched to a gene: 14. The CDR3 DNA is TGCGCCAGCAGCTCTACTAGCGGGAGTAAAATATCGATGCAGTACTTC. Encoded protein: CASSSTSGSKISMQYF. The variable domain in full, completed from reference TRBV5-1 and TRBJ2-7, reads KAGVTQTPRYLIKTRGQQVTLSCSPISGHRSVSWYQQTPGQGLQFLFEYFSETQRNKGNFPGRFSGRQFSNSRSEMNVSTLELGDSALYLCASSSTSGSKISMQYFGPGTRLTVT.

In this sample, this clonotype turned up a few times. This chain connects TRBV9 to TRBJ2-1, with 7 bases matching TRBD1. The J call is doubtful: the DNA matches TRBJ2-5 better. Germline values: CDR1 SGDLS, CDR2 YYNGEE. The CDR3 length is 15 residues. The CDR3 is CASSVSEGAVETQYF. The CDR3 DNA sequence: TGTGCCAGCAGCGTCTCCGAGGGGGCGGTAGAGACCCAGTACTTC.

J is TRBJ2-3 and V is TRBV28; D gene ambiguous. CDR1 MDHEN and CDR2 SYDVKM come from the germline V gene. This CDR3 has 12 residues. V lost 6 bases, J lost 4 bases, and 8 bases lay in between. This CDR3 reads CASRSGPDTQYF. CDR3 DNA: TGTGCCAGCAGGTCCGGTCCAGATACGCAGTATTTT.

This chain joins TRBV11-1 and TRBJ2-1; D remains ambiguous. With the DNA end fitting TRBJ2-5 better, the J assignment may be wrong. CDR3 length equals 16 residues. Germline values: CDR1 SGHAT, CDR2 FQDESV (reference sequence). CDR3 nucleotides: TGTGCCAGCAGCTCAGAAATTAATCAGAGGCTACAGACCCAGTACTTC. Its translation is CASSSEINQRLQTQYF.

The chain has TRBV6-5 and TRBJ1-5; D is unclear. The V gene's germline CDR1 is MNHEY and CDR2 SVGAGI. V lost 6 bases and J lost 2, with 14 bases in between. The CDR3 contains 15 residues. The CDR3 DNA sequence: TGTGCCAGCAGCCAAGGTACCCTTGGCAATCAGCCCCAGCATTTT. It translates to CASSQGTLGNQPQHF.

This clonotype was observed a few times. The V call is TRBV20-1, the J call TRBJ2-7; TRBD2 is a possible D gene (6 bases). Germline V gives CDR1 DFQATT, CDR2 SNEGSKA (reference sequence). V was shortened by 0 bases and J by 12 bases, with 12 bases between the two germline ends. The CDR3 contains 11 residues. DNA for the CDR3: TGCAGTGCTAGAGATTTACGGGGGACGTACTTC. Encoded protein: CSARDLRGTYF.

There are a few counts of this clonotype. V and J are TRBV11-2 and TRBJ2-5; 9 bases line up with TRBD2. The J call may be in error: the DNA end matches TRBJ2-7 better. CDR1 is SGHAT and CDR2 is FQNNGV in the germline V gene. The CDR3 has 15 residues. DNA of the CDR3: TGTGCCAGCAGCGTAACGACCGGGACTAGCAACGAGCAGTACTTC. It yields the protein CASSVTTGTSNEQYF.

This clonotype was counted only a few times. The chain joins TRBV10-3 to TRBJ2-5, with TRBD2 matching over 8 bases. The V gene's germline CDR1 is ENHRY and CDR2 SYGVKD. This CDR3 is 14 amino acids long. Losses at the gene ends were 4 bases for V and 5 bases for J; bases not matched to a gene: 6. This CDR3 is CAISGSGMVETQYF. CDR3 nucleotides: TGTGCCATCAGTGGTAGCGGGATGGTGGAGACCCAGTACTTC.

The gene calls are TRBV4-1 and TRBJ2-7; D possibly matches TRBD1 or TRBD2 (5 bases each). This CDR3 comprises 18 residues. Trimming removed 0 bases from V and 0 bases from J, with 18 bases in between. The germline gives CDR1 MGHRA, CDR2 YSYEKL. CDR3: CASSQDRFGTPSSYEQYF. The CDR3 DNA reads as TGCGCCAGCAGCCAAGATAGATTCGGGACGCCGAGCTCCTACGAGCAGTACTTC.